Here is one T cell receptor (beta chain) with its context. This record belongs to a study of blood T cell repertoires in COVID-19. Method: immunoSEQ multiplex PCR; TCRdb's copy keeps in-frame clones and lacks some. Altogether under 250,000 clones are present, under 90% being singletons, with the ten largest covering 8% to 9%. In germline, CDR1 is MDHEN, CDR2 SYDVKM. This CDR3 spans 15 amino acids. With V trimmed by 8 bases and J by 2 bases, 9 bases remained unmatched. Assignment of participants to cohorts was predicated upon participant-reported clinical history. The chain is built from TRBV28 and TRBJ2-3, with 8 bases matching TRBD2. Material: PBMCs or T cells enriched from blood (not recorded which). The receptor was isolated from a woman between 50 and 59 years old with acute COVID-19. CDR3 nucleotide sequence: TGTGCCAGCTCCATAATAGCGGGGACCACAGATACGCAGTATTTT. Amino acids: CASSIIAGTTDTQYF.